Listed below are T cell receptor beta chains from one sample, sequenced in a study of shared clonotypes between healthy human individuals. Using immunoSEQ multiplex PCR, the repertoire was profiled, and TCRdb retains in-frame clones only, with some absent. The table has fewer than 850,000 clones, roughly 70% seen once. Sequences were obtained from memory CD4+ T cells sorted from blood. The source is a woman in her 30s in good health. CDR3s include the opening cysteine and the closing phenylalanine or tryptophan. The D gene is left open where the match is weak. Rows give clone size only sometimes, using once, few, many, or a class for an expanded clone.

>NA|NA|TRBV7-8|TRBJ1-1
TGTGCCAGCAGCTTAGATGGCTGGGGGATGAACACTGAAGCTTTCTTT
CASSLDGWGMNTEAFF
>TRBD1|NA|TRBV28|TRBJ1-1
TGTGCCAGCCGCTCTCCCACAGGGGTTAACACTGAAGCTTTCTTT
CASRSPTGVNTEAFF
>NA|NA|TRBV21-1|TRBJ2-1
TGTGCCAGCAGCAGACAGGTGCGTTGCTCCTACAATGAGCAGTTCTTC
CASSRQVRCSYNEQFF
>NA|NA|TRBV25-1|TRBJ1-6
TGTGCCAGCAGTGAATATCGGGGATCACCCCTCCACTTT
CASSEYRGSPLHF
>NA|NA|TRBV13|TRBJ2-7
TGTGCCAGCAGCCGAATGGGGCAGGGGACTAACGAGCAGTACTTC
CASSRMGQGTNEQYF
>NA|few|TRBV5-1|TRBJ1-1
TGCGCCAGCACCGAAGGGGTGGGCCTGAACACTGAAGCTTTCTTT
CASTEGVGLNTEAFF
>NA|NA|TRBV14|TRBJ2-7
TGTGCCAGCAGCCAAGAAGTCTGGACAAGCCAACTTGACGAGCAGTACTTC
CASSQEVWTSQLDEQYF
>NA|NA|TRBV9|TRBJ1-4
TGTGCCAGCAGCGTAGACCGCCAACTTAATGAAAAACTGTTTTTT
CASSVDRQLNEKLFF
>TRBD1|NA|TRBV7-9|TRBJ2-3
TGTGCCAGCAGCCCCTCCCTTGGACAGGCTGGCACAGATACGCAGTATTTT
CASSPSLGQAGTDTQYF
>TRBD2|few|TRBV11-3|TRBJ2-5
TGTGCCAGCAGCTTAGCGGGAGGCGGGACCCAGTACTTC
CASSLAGGGTQYF